This T cell receptor (beta chain) was sequenced in a study of blood T cell repertoires in COVID-19. About the study: Specimens from acute and convalescent COVID-19 originated in the United States, Italy and Spain. PBMCs, B-cell-depleted T cells, or T cells provided the cDNA or gDNA that made up the material.

The CDR3 is made up of 13 amino acids. Germline-derived CDR1 and CDR2 are SQVTM and ANQGSEA. V lost 5 bases and J lost 8; bases outside the gene matches: 11. In the authors' methods: Reference gene primers were amplified, and this amplification served to estimate nucleated cell counts. Clones were read by immunoSEQ multiplex PCR, and TCRdb kept only the in-frame ones, dropping some. The V and J calls and the clone size are those of that table, but D and trimming were determined from the DNA. The sample comprises around 150,000 clones, 70% to 85% of which are singletons, and 9.5% to 13% rests with the top ten.

This TCR was sampled from a man aged 60 to 75 who had recovered from COVID-19. The V and J genes are TRBV29-1 and TRBJ1-1; 7 nucleotides line up with TRBD1. Sequencing was done on a sample of peripheral blood. The CDR3 here is CSVRDRPGFEAFF. CDR3 sequence (DNA): TGCAGCGTTCGGGACAGACCGGGCTTCGAAGCTTTCTTT.